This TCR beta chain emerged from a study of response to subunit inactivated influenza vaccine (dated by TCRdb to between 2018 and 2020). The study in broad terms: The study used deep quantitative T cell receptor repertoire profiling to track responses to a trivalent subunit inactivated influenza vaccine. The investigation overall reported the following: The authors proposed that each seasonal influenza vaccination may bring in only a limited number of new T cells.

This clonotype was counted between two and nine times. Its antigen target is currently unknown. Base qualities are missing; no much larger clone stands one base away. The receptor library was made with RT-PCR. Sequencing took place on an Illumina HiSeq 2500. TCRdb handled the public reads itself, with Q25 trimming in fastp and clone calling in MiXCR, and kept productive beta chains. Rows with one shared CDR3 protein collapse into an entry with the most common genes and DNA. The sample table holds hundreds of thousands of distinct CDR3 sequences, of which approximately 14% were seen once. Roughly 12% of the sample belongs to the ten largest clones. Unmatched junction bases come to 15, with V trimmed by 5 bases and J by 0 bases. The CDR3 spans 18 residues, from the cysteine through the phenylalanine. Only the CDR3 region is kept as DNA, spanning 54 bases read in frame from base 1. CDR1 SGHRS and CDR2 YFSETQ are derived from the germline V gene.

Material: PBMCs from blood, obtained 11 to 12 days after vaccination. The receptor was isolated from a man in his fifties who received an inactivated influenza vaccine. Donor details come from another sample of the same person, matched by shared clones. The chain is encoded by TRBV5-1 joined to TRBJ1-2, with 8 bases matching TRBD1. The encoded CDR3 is CASRLGSQGAQANYGYTF. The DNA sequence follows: TGCGCCAGCAGGCTTGGTAGCCAGGGGGCGCAGGCTAACTATGGCTACACCTTC.